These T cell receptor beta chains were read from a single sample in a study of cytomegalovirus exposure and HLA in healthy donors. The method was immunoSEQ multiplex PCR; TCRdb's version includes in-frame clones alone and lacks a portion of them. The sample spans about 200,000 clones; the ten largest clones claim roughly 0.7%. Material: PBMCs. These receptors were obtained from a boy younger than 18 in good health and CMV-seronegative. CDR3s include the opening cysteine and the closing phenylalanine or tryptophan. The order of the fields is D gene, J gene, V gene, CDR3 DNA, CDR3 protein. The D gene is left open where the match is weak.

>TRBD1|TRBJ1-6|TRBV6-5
TGTGCCACCCTCAAGACCGGGACAGGGTTCACACCCCTCCACTTT
CATLKTGTGFTPLHF
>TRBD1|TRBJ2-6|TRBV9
TGTGCCAGCAGCTCGCGGACAGGGAAGTCTCTTCTCTCCTCTGGGGCCAACGTCCTGACTTTC
CASSSRTGKSLLSSGANVLTF
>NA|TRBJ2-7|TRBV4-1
TGCGCCAGCAGCCAAGTGAGGTCGGCTACCTACGAGCAGTACTTC
CASSQVRSATYEQYF
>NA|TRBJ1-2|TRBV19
TGTGCCACTAATCCTACGGAAGCGGGGAGAGGCTACACCTTC
CATNPTEAGRGYTF
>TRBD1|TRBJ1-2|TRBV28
TGTGCCAGCAGTTTGGGACAGGGCTATGGCTACACCTTC
CASSLGQGYGYTF
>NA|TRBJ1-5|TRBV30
TGTGCCTGGAGTGTAGGAGGATCTAGCAATCAGCCCCAGCATTTT
CAWSVGGSSNQPQHF
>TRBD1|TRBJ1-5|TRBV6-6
TGTGCCAGCAGGGACCAGGGACAGAGCAATCAGCCCCAGCATTTT
CASRDQGQSNQPQHF
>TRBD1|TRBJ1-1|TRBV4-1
TGCGCCAGCAGCCCGGTTGGGACAGGCACTGAAGCTTTCTTT
CASSPVGTGTEAFF
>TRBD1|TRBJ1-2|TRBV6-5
TGTGCCAGCAGTCCCGACAGGGCAGCTAACTATGGCTACACCTTC
CASSPDRAANYGYTF
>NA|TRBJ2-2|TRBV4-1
TGCGCCAGCAGCCTCTACTCTAGTACGACCGGGGAGCTGTTTTTT
CASSLYSSTTGELFF
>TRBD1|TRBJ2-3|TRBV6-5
TGTGCCAGCAGTGCCTGGACAGGGAGGCTGGATACGCAGTATTTT
CASSAWTGRLDTQYF
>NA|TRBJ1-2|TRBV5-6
TGTGCCAGCAGCTTCATGGCAGGCGGGTTTAACTATGGCTACACCTTC
CASSFMAGGFNYGYTF
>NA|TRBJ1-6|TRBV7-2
TGTGCCAGCAGCCAGCGGTTCGGTAATTCACCCCTCCACTTT
CASSQRFGNSPLHF
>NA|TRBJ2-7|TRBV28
TGTGCCAGCAGCCCAGGGGGACTGAAAGACTACGAGCAGTACTTC
CASSPGGLKDYEQYF
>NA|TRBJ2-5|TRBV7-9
TGTGCCAGCAGCTCTCACAGGACATACCAAGAGACCCAGTACTTC
CASSSHRTYQETQYF
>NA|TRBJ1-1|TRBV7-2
TGTGCCAGCAGCCCAAACCGCGGGGTCACTGAAGCTTTCTTT
CASSPNRGVTEAFF
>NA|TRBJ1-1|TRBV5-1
TGCGCCAGCAGCTTGCCACAGAACACTGAAGCTTTCTTT
CASSLPQNTEAFF
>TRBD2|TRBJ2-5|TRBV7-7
TGTGCTAGCAGCGCGACTAGCGGGGCGCCACAAGAGACCCAGTACTTC
CASSATSGAPQETQYF
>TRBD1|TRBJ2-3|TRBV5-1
TGCGCCAGCAGTACCTCCCGGGACAGGGGTACAGATACGCAGTATTTT
CASSTSRDRGTDTQYF
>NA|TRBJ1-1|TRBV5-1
TGCGCCAGCAGCCACACAGATGGGGGGACTGAAGCTTTCTTT
CASSHTDGGTEAFF
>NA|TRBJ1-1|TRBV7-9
TGTGCCAGCAGCTCGGGAGACAGATTGAACACTGAAGCTTTCTTT
CASSSGDRLNTEAFF
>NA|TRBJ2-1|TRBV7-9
TGTGCCAGCAGCTCCCTAGGAGGGTCCACCTACAATGAGCAGTTCTTC
CASSSLGGSTYNEQFF
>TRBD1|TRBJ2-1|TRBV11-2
TGTGCCAGCAGCTCGCGACAGGGCGTGGCGCTCTTC
CASSSRQGVALF
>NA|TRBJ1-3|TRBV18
TGTGCCAGCTCACCACCGTCGGGTTCCTCTGGAAACACCATATATTTT
CASSPPSGSSGNTIYF
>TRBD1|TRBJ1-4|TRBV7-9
TGTGCCAGCAGCTCAGGGGGCGTTGGGACCGCGACTAATGAAAAACTGTTTTTT
CASSSGGVGTATNEKLFF
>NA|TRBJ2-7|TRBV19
TGTGCCAGTAGTGCCGACAGCTCCTACGAGCAGTACTTC
CASSADSSYEQYF
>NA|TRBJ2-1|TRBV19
TGTGCCAGTGGTACAGGACTGGGGAATGAGCAGTTCTTC
CASGTGLGNEQFF
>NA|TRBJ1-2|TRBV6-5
TGTGCCAGCAGTTACTCGGGTTGGGGAGGGGTCTATGGCTACACCTTC
CASSYSGWGGVYGYTF
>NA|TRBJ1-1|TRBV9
TGTGCCAGCAGCGTAGCGGGAGGGTTGGGGATGAACACTGAAGCTTTCTTT
CASSVAGGLGMNTEAFF
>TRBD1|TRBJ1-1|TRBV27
TGTGCCAGCAGTCCGACAGGGCAGGGCACTGAAGCTTTCTTT
CASSPTGQGTEAFF
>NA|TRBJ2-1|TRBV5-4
TGTGCCACCACTAGCTCCCCGGTAGAGTACAATGAGCAGTTCTTC
CATTSSPVEYNEQFF
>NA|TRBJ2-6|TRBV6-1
TGTGCCAGCAGTGAATACGGGTCTGGGGCCAACGTCCTGACTTTC
CASSEYGSGANVLTF
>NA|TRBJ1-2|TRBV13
TGTGCCAGCAGCTCCCTCAACCAGGGGATGCATGGCTACACCTTC
CASSSLNQGMHGYTF
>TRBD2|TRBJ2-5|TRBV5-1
TGCGCCAGCAGCTTGCGGTCTAGCGGGGGGTTGGAGACCCAGTACTTC
CASSLRSSGGLETQYF
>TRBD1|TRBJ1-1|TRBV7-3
TGTGCCAGCAGCTTGGGACAGCCGAACACTGAAGCTTTCTTT
CASSLGQPNTEAFF
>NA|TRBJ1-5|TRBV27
TGTGCCAGCAGTTTGCAGGGGAGCAATCAGCCCCAGCATTTT
CASSLQGSNQPQHF